This is a list of T cell receptor beta chains from one sample in a study of blood T cell repertoires in COVID-19. The table came from immunoSEQ multiplex PCR; TCRdb's copy has only in-frame clones and leaves some out. The table records over 75,000 clones, roughly 83% of them present only once. The material sequenced was peripheral blood. These receptors all come from a human donor in a cohort sampled during active COVID-19. CDR3s include the opening cysteine and the closing phenylalanine or tryptophan. A D gene is named only where the DNA matches it firmly. Part of the rows lack a size; the others show once, few, many or a class for expanded clones.

j_gene | d_gene | abundance | v_gene | CDR3aa | CDR3nt
TRBJ1-3 | TRBD1 | NA | TRBV6-1 | CASSEVTGARNTIYF | TGTGCCAGCAGTGAAGTGACAGGGGCCAGAAACACCATATATTTT
TRBJ2-1 | TRBD2 | NA | TRBV10-3 | CAISELSGGSAHEQFF | TGTGCCATCAGTGAGCTGTCGGGAGGAAGTGCCCATGAGCAGTTCTTC
TRBJ1-2 | NA | NA | TRBV20-1 | CSASFFGGGGYTF | TGCAGTGCTAGTTTCTTCGGGGGTGGAGGCTACACCTTC
TRBJ2-7 | NA | NA | TRBV6-5 | CASSWQQGGSYEQYF | TGTGCCAGCAGTTGGCAGCAGGGGGGCTCCTACGAGCAGTACTTC
TRBJ2-3 | NA | NA | TRBV14 | CASSQDLGADTQYF | TGTGCCAGCAGCCAAGATCTAGGGGCAGATACGCAGTATTTT
TRBJ2-5 | NA | NA | TRBV3-1/TRBV3-2 | CASSQSQETQYF | TGTGCCAGCAGCCAATCTCAAGAGACCCAGTACTTC
TRBJ1-1 | NA | NA | TRBV2 | CASSPQNTEAFF | TGTGCCAGCAGTCCCCAGAACACTGAAGCTTTCTTT
TRBJ1-2 | NA | NA | TRBV3-1/TRBV3-2 | CASSQVPFFGGEKDYGYTF | TGTGCCAGCAGCCAAGTTCCGTTTTTCGGTGGGGAGAAAGACTATGGCTACACCTTC
TRBJ1-2 | NA | once | TRBV3-1/TRBV3-2 | CASRDTGLIFGGYGYTF | TGTGCCAGCAGAGACACAGGGCTTATTTTTGGCGGATATGGCTACACCTTC
TRBJ2-5 | NA | NA | TRBV15 | CATRSVDLYQETQYF | TGTGCCACCAGGTCCGTCGACTTGTACCAAGAGACCCAGTACTTC
TRBJ2-5 | TRBD2 | NA | TRBV10-3 | CAISGSGLAGVSGETQYF | TGTGCCATCAGTGGGTCCGGACTAGCGGGAGTATCGGGGGAGACCCAGTACTTC
TRBJ1-1 | NA | NA | TRBV9 | CASSPETGNTEAFF | TGTGCCAGCAGCCCGGAGACAGGAAACACTGAAGCTTTCTTT
TRBJ2-1 | TRBD2 | NA | TRBV29-1 | CSVVASGRLDNEQFF | TGCAGCGTTGTGGCTAGCGGGAGGTTAGACAATGAGCAGTTCTTC
TRBJ2-3 | NA | NA | TRBV21-1 | CASSNPTGGTDTQYF | TGTGCCAGCAGCAACCCGACAGGGGGCACAGATACGCAGTATTTT
TRBJ1-1 | TRBD1 | NA | TRBV5-1 | CASGTLQGIGTEAFF | TGCGCCAGCGGCACTCTACAGGGGATTGGCACTGAAGCTTTCTTT
TRBJ1-5 | NA | NA | TRBV28 | CASSFYSNQPQHF | TGTGCCAGCAGTTTTTATAGCAATCAGCCCCAGCATTTT
TRBJ1-1 | TRBD1 | NA | TRBV9 | CASSASGQANEAFF | TGTGCCAGCAGCGCAAGCGGACAGGCCAATGAAGCTTTCTTT
TRBJ2-7 | TRBD2 | NA | TRBV28 | CASSLAGLAYEQYF | TGTGCCAGCAGTTTAGCGGGACTAGCTTACGAGCAGTACTTC
TRBJ2-3 | TRBD1 | NA | TRBV18 | CASSPPGGVSDTQYF | TGTGCCAGCTCACCTCCAGGGGGCGTCTCAGATACGCAGTATTTT
TRBJ2-4 | TRBD1 | NA | TRBV14 | CASSQWTGSTKNIQYF | TGTGCCAGCAGCCAGTGGACAGGCTCGACCAAAAACATTCAGTACTTC
TRBJ1-5 | NA | NA | TRBV10-2 | CASSDYSNQPQHF | TGCGCCAGCAGTGATTATAGCAATCAGCCCCAGCATTTT
TRBJ1-5 | NA | NA | TRBV5-6 | CASSSFWVQASNQPQHF | TGTGCCAGCAGCTCGTTTTGGGTACAGGCTAGCAATCAGCCCCAGCATTTT